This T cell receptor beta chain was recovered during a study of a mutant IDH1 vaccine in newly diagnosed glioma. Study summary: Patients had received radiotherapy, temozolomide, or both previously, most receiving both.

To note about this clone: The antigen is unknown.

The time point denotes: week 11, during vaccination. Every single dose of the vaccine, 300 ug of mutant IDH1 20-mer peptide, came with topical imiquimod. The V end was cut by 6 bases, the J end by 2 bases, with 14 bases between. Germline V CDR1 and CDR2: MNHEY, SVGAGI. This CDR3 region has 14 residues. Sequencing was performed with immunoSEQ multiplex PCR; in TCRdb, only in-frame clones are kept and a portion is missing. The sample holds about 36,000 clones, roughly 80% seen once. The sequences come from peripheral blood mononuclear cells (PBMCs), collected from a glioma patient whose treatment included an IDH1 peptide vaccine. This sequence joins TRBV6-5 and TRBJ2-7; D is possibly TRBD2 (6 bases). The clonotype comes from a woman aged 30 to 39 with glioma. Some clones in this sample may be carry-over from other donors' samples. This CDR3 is CASSLSGTTYEQYF. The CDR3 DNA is TGTGCCAGCAGCCTTAGCGGAACCACCTACGAGCAGTACTTC.